This T cell receptor (beta chain) originates from a study of T cells in Graves' hyperthyroidism and ophthalmopathy. The study's findings and limits: Most expanded thyroid clonotypes above 0.001 also appeared in blood.

TCR beta CDR3 regions were amplified from RNA. The study used the HTBI primer set for a first-round RT-PCR of the TCR CDR3. TCRdb called the multiplex PCR reads again in MiXCR, with one record for every CDR3 protein. The data show hundreds of thousands of distinct CDR3 sequences, with roughly 45% seen just once and roughly 7.2% held by the top ten. This clonotype was seen at least ten times. What it binds is not known. V shed 5 bases, J shed 7 bases, and the junction held 5 bases outside the gene matches. This CDR3 is 13 amino acids long. Germline V gives CDR1 SGHVS, CDR2 FQNEAQ. This clonotype was sampled from an adult man with Graves' disease, either hyperthyroidism or ophthalmopathy (not recorded which). V and J are TRBV7-8 and TRBJ1-5; 7 nucleotides line up with TRBD1. Sequencing input: peripheral blood or thyroid tissue (not recorded which). CDR3 sequence: CASSIGGEQPQHF. DNA of the CDR3: TGTGCCAGCAGCATAGGGGGCGAACAGCCCCAGCATTTT.